This entry lists 26 T cell receptor beta chains sequenced from one sample in a study of shared clonotypes between healthy human individuals. This table comes from immunoSEQ multiplex PCR, and its TCRdb copy is limited to in-frame clones, with some not included. Of about 600,000 clones detected, approximately 97% appear once; the ten largest clones hold roughly 0.05%. The source material was naive CD4+ T cells sorted from blood. Subset indicated: CD45RA+ positively selected. The receptors come from a woman aged 25 to 39 in good health.

This sequence joins TRBV28 and TRBJ1-1, with 10 bases that match TRBD1. The CDR3 is made up of 13 amino acids. Trimming removed 7 bases from V and 5 bases from J; junction bases left unmatched: 4. Germline lookup yields CDR1 MDHEN and CDR2 SYDVKM. The CDR3 DNA is TGTGCCAGCACGAGGACAGGGGGGACTGAAGCTTTCTTT. This codes for CASTRTGGTEAFF. The whole variable domain, remainder taken from reference TRBV28 and TRBJ1-1, is DVKVTQSSRYLVKRTGEKVFLECVQDMDHENMFWYRQDPGLGLRLIYFSYDVKMKEKGDIPEGYSVSREKKERFSLILESASTNQTSMYLCASTRTGGTEAFFGQGTRLTVV.

The chain employs TRBV7-8 and TRBJ2-7; no clear D gene. The CDR3 sequence is 16 residues long. CDR1 and CDR2 from the germline V gene are SGHVS and FQNEAQ. Trimming shortened V by 5 bases and J by 2 bases, and 19 bases separated the two germline ends. The CDR3 loop reads CASSRRRRYVPYEQYF. In nucleotides, the CDR3 is TGTGCCAGCAGCCGCCGACGACGGTACGTCCCCTACGAGCAGTACTTC. Combining the CDR3 with reference TRBV7-8 and TRBJ2-7 gives the whole variable domain GAGVSQSPRYKVAKRGQDVALRCDPISGHVSLFWYQQALGQGPEFLTYFQNEAQLDKSGLPSDRFFAERPEGSVSTLKIQRTQQEDSAVYLCASSRRRRYVPYEQYFGPGTRLTVT.

The chain joins TRBV11-2 to TRBJ2-3, with 13 bases that match TRBD2. The CDR3 runs 19 residues. Per the germline V gene, CDR1 is SGHAT and CDR2 is FQNNGV. V gave up 4 bases and J gave up 1 base; unmatched junction bases: 11. The CDR3: CASSSPGLAGIGGTDTQYF. The CDR3 DNA sequence: TGTGCCAGCAGCTCCCCGGGACTAGCGGGGATAGGGGGCACAGATACGCAGTATTTT.

The chain combines TRBV11-2 with TRBJ2-1, with unresolved D. Per germline, CDR1 SGHAT and CDR2 FQNNGV. The CDR3 loop spans 13 amino acids. Trimming shortened V by 8 bases and J by 0 bases, and 8 bases separated the two germline ends. In DNA form, the CDR3 reads TGTGCCAGCTGGACCGACTCCTACAATGAGCAGTTCTTC. This codes for CASWTDSYNEQFF.

The rearrangement joins TRBV7-2 to TRBJ1-4; D not certain. Trimming stripped 5 bases from V and 7 bases from J, with 17 bases between. The CDR3 runs 15 residues. The V gene's germline CDR1 is SGHTA and CDR2 FQGNSA. The CDR3 region has the DNA TGTGCCAGCAGCACTAGGGCAGTAAGGGCTGAAAAACTGTTTTTT. It yields the protein CASSTRAVRAEKLFF.

This clone was detected once. The genes are TRBV27 and TRBJ2-4; the match to TRBD2 covers 16 bases. Germline assignment: CDR1 MNHEY and CDR2 SMNVEV (reference sequence). The V gene end was trimmed by 6 bases and the J gene end by 0 bases; junction bases not matched to a gene: 5. The CDR3 is 18 residues long. Here the CDR3 DNA reads TGTGCCAGCAGGGGACTAGCGGGAGGGCGCCTAGCCAAAAACATTCAGTACTTC. This sequence encodes CASRGLAGGRLAKNIQYF.

The V gene is TRBV5-1, the J gene TRBJ2-5; D remains ambiguous. V lost 1 base to trimming and J lost 0 bases, with 7 bases between them. This CDR3 is built from 14 residues. CDR1 is SGHRS, CDR2 YFSETQ, per germline. CDR3 DNA sequence: TGCGCCAGCAGCTTGAATCCGTACCAAGAGACCCAGTACTTC. It codes for CASSLNPYQETQYF.

The chain couples TRBV6-1 to TRBJ2-7, with 12 bases matching TRBD1. Unmatched junction bases numbered 7, after V lost 4 bases and J lost 9 bases. The germline V gene encodes CDR1 MNHNS and CDR2 SASEGT. This CDR3 spans 14 amino acids. The CDR3 DNA reads TGTGCCAGCAGTGGTGGGACAGGGGGCTATGGGCAGTACTTC. The encoded protein is CASSGGTGGYGQYF.

The chain recombines TRBV18 with TRBJ1-3; D perhaps matches TRBD1 (6 bases). The CDR3 length is 15 residues. Germline V CDR1 and CDR2: KGHSH, LQKENI. Trimming cost V 3 bases and J 0 bases, with 9 bases left between them. In DNA form, the CDR3 reads TGTGCCAGCTCACCGGGACACCGCTCTGGAAACACCATATATTTT. Residues: CASSPGHRSGNTIYF.

J is TRBJ2-7 and V is TRBV28, with 7 bases fitting TRBD1. CDR3 length: 14 amino acids. Trimming took 5 bases from V and 3 from J; bases not matched to a gene: 7. Germline-derived CDR1 and CDR2 are MDHEN and SYDVKM. The CDR3 region has the DNA TGTGCCAGCAGTCTTTACGGGACAGTCTACGAGCAGTACTTC. Translation: CASSLYGTVYEQYF.

This clone is a singleton in its sample. V is TRBV11-1 and J is TRBJ2-1; 13 bases map to TRBD2. CDR3 length equals 17 residues. Trimming cost V 1 base and J 7 bases; bases outside gene matches: 7. The germline V gene has CDR1 SGHAT and CDR2 FQDESV (reference sequence). In DNA form, the CDR3 reads TGTGCCAGCAGCTTAGAATCCGGACTAGCGGGAGAGAATGAGCAGTTCTTC. This sequence encodes CASSLESGLAGENEQFF.

The chain employs TRBV5-8 and TRBJ1-2, with 9 bases identical to TRBD1. The trim removed 4 bases at V and 4 bases at J, leaving 8 bases unmatched. The germline V gene encodes CDR1 SGHTS and CDR2 YDEGEE. This CDR3 is 15 amino acids long. The CDR3 is CASSRTQGARYGYTF. The CDR3 DNA sequence: TGTGCCAGCAGCAGGACACAGGGGGCGCGCTATGGCTACACCTTC.

J is TRBJ2-5 and V is TRBV28, with a possible D match to TRBD1 (6 bases). The V gene lost 3 bases and the J gene lost 3 bases, with 8 bases spanning the gap. CDR1 is MDHEN, CDR2 SYDVKM, per germline. This CDR3 has 13 amino acids. The CDR3 DNA follows: TGTGCCAGCAGTTTCACAGGGAAAGAGACCCAGTACTTC. Translating it yields CASSFTGKETQYF.

This clone was recorded only once. The chain carries TRBV6-1 and TRBJ2-7; 8 bases map to TRBD1. Germline CDR1 reads MNHNS; CDR2 reads SASEGT. V was pared by 6 bases and J by 3 bases, with 4 bases of the junction left unmatched. The CDR3 consists of 13 residues. The CDR3 loop reads CASRGTGNYEQYF. CDR3 coding DNA: TGTGCCAGCAGGGGGACAGGAAACTACGAGCAGTACTTC.

This clone was observed once. This chain links TRBV28 with TRBJ2-5; perhaps TRBD1 as D (5 bases). This CDR3 region has 15 residues. Trimming shortened V by 2 bases and J by 5 bases, and 15 bases separated the two germline ends. Germline V gene data show CDR1 as MDHEN and CDR2 as SYDVKM. In DNA form, the CDR3 reads TGTGCCAGCAGTTTAAGGGCCCCCAGGGATGAGACCCAGTACTTC. Protein sequence: CASSLRAPRDETQYF.

This chain links TRBV19 with TRBJ1-1, with D perhaps matching TRBD1 (6 bases). The length of the CDR3 is 13 residues. The germline V gene encodes CDR1 LNHDA and CDR2 SQIVND (reference sequence). V lost 4 bases and J 9 bases, leaving 15 bases between the germline ends. The CDR3 DNA follows: TGTGCCAGTAGTACCCTTGAAACAGGGAAAGCTTTCTTT. Translating gives CASSTLETGKAFF.

The CDR3 DNA reads TGCGCCAGCAGCGAGACACGCCCGAAAGCTGGCTACACCTTC. As protein: CASSETRPKAGYTF. The gene calls are TRBV5-1 and TRBJ1-2, with D hard to call. The CDR3 extends over 14 amino acids. Per germline, CDR1 SGHRS and CDR2 YFSETQ. V lost 4 bases, J lost 7 bases, and 17 bases lay in between.

In this sample, this clone turned up once. The V gene is TRBV6-4, the J gene TRBJ2-1; 11 nucleotides line up with TRBD2. The CDR3 is 15 residues long. Looked up from germline, CDR1 is MRHNA and CDR2 is SNTAGT. The V gene end was trimmed by 3 bases and the J gene end by 4 bases; junction bases not matched to a gene: 2. Here the CDR3 DNA reads TGTGCCAGCAGTGATCTAGCGGGAGGATACAATGAGCAGTTCTTC. It yields the protein CASSDLAGGYNEQFF.

This sequence joins TRBV7-9 and TRBJ1-5; a weak D match, TRBD1 (5 bases). CDR3 length: 13 amino acids. V gave up 7 bases and J gave up 2 bases, with 9 bases separating them. Per germline, CDR1 SEHNR and CDR2 FQNEAQ (reference sequence). The CDR3 nucleotides read TGTGCCAGCACCGGGGGGGGCAATCAGCCCCAGCATTTT. The encoded protein is CASTGGGNQPQHF.

The chain combines TRBV11-2 with TRBJ2-3, with TRBD2 as a possible D gene (5 bases). Trimming took 1 base from V and 1 from J, leaving 9 bases between them. Germline loops: CDR1 SGHAT, CDR2 FQNNGV. The CDR3 is 15 residues long. In DNA form, the CDR3 reads TGTGCCAGCAGCTTAGGGTTTAGCGGCACAGATACGCAGTATTTT. This gives the protein CASSLGFSGTDTQYF.

V is TRBV18 and J is TRBJ1-5; no clear D. The CDR3 is 15 residues long. Between the trimmed V and J ends, which lost 3 bases and 2 bases, there was a span of 11 bases. In germline, CDR1 is KGHSH, CDR2 LQKENI. The CDR3 coding sequence is TGTGCCAGCTCACCGAGGTCGGGAGGCAATCAGCCCCAGCATTTT. It translates to CASSPRSGGNQPQHF.

This clone appeared once. The chain has TRBV18 and TRBJ2-5; D gene uncertain. The V gene lost 3 bases and the J gene lost 8 bases, with 10 bases spanning the gap. The CDR3 consists of 12 residues. CDR1 and CDR2 (germline): KGHSH, LQKENI. The CDR3 DNA reads as TGTGCCAGCTCACCTCCCACCCGCACCCAGTACTTC. It is translated as CASSPPTRTQYF.

This clone was recorded once. The J gene is TRBJ2-2, the V gene TRBV5-1, with 10 bases matching TRBD1. This CDR3 is built from 17 residues. The germline V gene has CDR1 SGHRS and CDR2 YFSETQ. After removal of 2 bases from V and 6 bases from J, the junction contained 10 bases not matched to a gene. CDR3: CASSLPPGTGESGELFF. The CDR3, as DNA: TGCGCCAGCAGCTTACCCCCGGGGACAGGGGAGTCCGGGGAGCTGTTTTTT.

The J gene is TRBJ2-7, the V gene TRBV18, with a weak D call TRBD2 (5 bases). The germline V gene has CDR1 KGHSH and CDR2 LQKENI. CDR3 length: 15 amino acids. V lost 2 bases and J lost 1, with 12 bases in between. This CDR3 is CASSPTRERSYEQYF. The CDR3 coding sequence is TGTGCCAGCTCACCAACACGTGAGCGGTCCTACGAGCAGTACTTC.

This rearrangement joins TRBV7-9 to TRBJ2-3, with 11 bases that match TRBD1. There are 14 residues in the CDR3. Unmatched junction bases numbered 2, after V lost 6 bases and J lost 3 bases. Germline V gives CDR1 SEHNR, CDR2 FQNEAQ (reference sequence). CDR3 DNA sequence: TGTGCCAGCAGGGACAGGGGGCGTACAGATACGCAGTATTTT. This codes for CASRDRGRTDTQYF.

This chain's CDR3 is CASSETRTVWNEQFF. CDR3 DNA sequence: TGTGCCAGCAGTGAGACTAGGACGGTTTGGAATGAGCAGTTCTTC. This chain links TRBV6-1 with TRBJ2-1; tentatively, D is TRBD2 (6 bases). CDR1 MNHNS and CDR2 SASEGT come from the germline V gene. This CDR3 has 15 amino acids. Trimming pared 3 bases from V and 7 bases from J, leaving 16 bases between.